The 18 T cell receptor beta chains below were found in one sample sequenced in a study of blood T cell repertoires in COVID-19 (dated by TCRdb to the early 2020s). The library was prepared using the immunoSEQ multiplex PCR assay. TCRdb provides this immuneACCESS table in a form limited to in-frame rearrangements. Some clones are lacking; in checked studies, under half of them reflect an unresolved V gene, and why the rest are absent is not known. This sample gives around 170,000 clones in total; about 88% of them show up just once. Approximately 24% of the sample rests with the top ten. The source material was peripheral blood. All receptors derive from a man in his 60s with acute or convalescent COVID-19.

This chain uses TRBV30 with TRBJ1-1; 8 bases match TRBD1. With V trimmed by 4 bases and J by 1 base, 5 bases remained unmatched. The CDR3 sequence is 14 residues long. The germline gives CDR1 GTSNPN, CDR2 SVGIG (reference sequence). For the CDR3, the DNA is TGTGCCTGGAACACCGGGACAGGGAACACTGAAGCTTTCTTT. Its translation is CAWNTGTGNTEAFF.

A single count supports this clone. The chain carries TRBV10-1 and TRBJ2-1; TRBD1 matches 9 bases. This CDR3 is 18 amino acids long. Germline-derived CDR1 and CDR2 are WNHNN and SYGVQD (reference sequence). With V trimmed by 6 bases and J by 1 base, 13 bases remained unmatched. Here the CDR3 reads CASRPASGTGTSYNEQFF. CDR3 nucleotides: TGCGCCAGCAGGCCTGCTTCCGGGACAGGGACTTCCTACAATGAGCAGTTCTTC.

The chain carries TRBV4-3 and TRBJ1-5, with D uncertain. The V gene lost 0 bases and the J gene lost 10 bases, with 13 bases spanning the gap. CDR1 is LGHNA and CDR2 is YSLEER in the germline V gene. The CDR3 is made up of 14 amino acids. The CDR3, as DNA: TGCGCCAGCAGCCAAGAGAGGGATCGATCACCCCAGCATTTT. This encodes CASSQERDRSPQHF.

The chain uses TRBV24-1 and TRBJ2-2; TRBD1 agrees at 12 bases. Losses at the gene ends were 4 bases for V and 6 bases for J; bases not matched to a gene: 5. The CDR3 is 16 amino acids. Germline V CDR1 and CDR2: KGHDR, SFDVKD. CDR3 amino acids: CATSDPGQGAPGELFF. The CDR3 bases are TGTGCCACCAGTGACCCGGGACAGGGGGCTCCCGGGGAGCTGTTTTTT.

This clone was found a few times. This chain joins TRBV3-1 (or the pseudogene TRBV3-2) and TRBJ1-5; the match to TRBD1 covers 11 bases. V dropped 1 base and J dropped 6; count of bases not matched to a gene: 2. The germline CDR1 and CDR2 sequences are LGHDT and YNNKEL (reference sequence). This CDR3 region has 15 residues. The CDR3 spells CASSQAGTGGQPQHF. CDR3 sequence (DNA): TGTGCCAGCAGCCAAGCGGGGACAGGGGGTCAGCCCCAGCATTTT.

The chain is built from TRBV7-9 and TRBJ1-2; weak D call: TRBD1 (6 bases). Germline loops: CDR1 SEHNR, CDR2 FQNEAQ (reference sequence). V lost 7 bases and J lost 12, with 15 bases in between. CDR3 length: 11 residues. The CDR3 is CASKDEGVNTF. The CDR3 region has the DNA TGTGCCAGCAAGGATGAGGGGGTCAACACCTTC.

The sample holds a few counts of this clone. The CDR3 reads CGTGTGSGYTF. The CDR3 DNA is TGTGGAACCGGGACAGGGTCTGGCTACACCTTC. The chain uses TRBV19 and TRBJ1-2; 9 nucleotides align to TRBD1. The length of the CDR3 is 11 residues. Germline V CDR1 and CDR2: LNHDA, SQIVND (reference sequence).

The rearrangement uses TRBV14 and TRBJ2-5, with D possibly matching TRBD1 (6 bases). In germline, CDR1 is SGHDN, CDR2 FVKESK. This CDR3 has 15 residues. V was clipped by 1 base and J by 2 bases, with 11 bases between them. This chain's CDR3 is CASSQGNRVQETQYF. CDR3 sequence (DNA): TGTGCCAGCAGCCAAGGGAACAGGGTGCAAGAGACCCAGTACTTC.

The chain carries TRBV12-3 or TRBV12-4 and TRBJ2-7; D gene ambiguous. V dropped 2 bases and J dropped 5 bases, with 10 bases sitting between them. The CDR3 loop spans 13 amino acids. CDR3 DNA sequence: TGTGCCAGCAGTTTACGAGTCGTTAACGAGCAGTACTTC. It is translated as CASSLRVVNEQYF.

The rearrangement uses TRBV2 and TRBJ2-7; TRBD1 is a possible D gene (5 bases). CDR3 length equals 15 residues. V lost 4 bases to trimming and J lost 5 bases, with 18 bases between them. Germline CDR1 reads SNHLY; CDR2 reads FYNNEI. The CDR3: CASSASGLSTHEQYV. As DNA, the CDR3 is TGTGCCAGCAGTGCCTCAGGGTTGTCGACCCACGAGCAGTACGTC.

The V call is TRBV11-1, the J call TRBJ1-5; weak D call: TRBD1 (5 bases). The CDR3 loop spans 13 amino acids. Germline-derived CDR1 and CDR2 are SGHAT and FQDESV (reference sequence). The V and J ends lost 3 bases and 7 bases respectively, with 10 bases between them. The CDR3 sequence: CASSFSGGQPQHF. CDR3 nucleotides: TGTGCCAGCAGCTTTTCCGGGGGGCAGCCCCAGCATTTT.

This clone has at least ten counts. This chain connects TRBV30 to TRBJ1-6, with TRBD1 matching over 10 bases. CDR3 size: 17 residues. J lost 4 bases, V lost 3 bases, and 9 bases had no gene match. Germline V gene data show CDR1 as GTSNPN and CDR2 as SVGIG (reference sequence). CDR3: CAWRRATGGIYNSPLHF. In DNA form, the CDR3 reads TGTGCCTGGAGAAGAGCGACAGGGGGCATTTATAATTCACCCCTCCACTTT. The variable domain in full, with the rest retrieved from reference TRBV30 and TRBJ1-6, is SQTIHQWPATLVQPVGSPLSLECTVEGTSNPNLYWYRQAAGRGLQLLFYSVGIGQISSEVPQNLSASRPQDRQFILSSKKLLLSDSGFYLCAWRRATGGIYNSPLHFGNGTRLTVT.

The J gene is TRBJ2-3, the V gene TRBV5-1, with TRBD1 matching over 10 bases. CDR3 length: 14 amino acids. Germline-derived CDR1 and CDR2 are SGHRS and YFSETQ. J gave up 5 bases and V 4 bases, and 4 bases lay outside the gene matches. The CDR3 DNA reads as TGCGCCAGCAGCCCGGGACAGGGGCAAGATACGCAGTATTTT. As protein: CASSPGQGQDTQYF.

A single count supports this clone. The chain carries TRBV18 and TRBJ2-7, with TRBD2 matching over 9 bases. The CDR3 runs 16 residues. The junction had 8 bases not matched to a gene; V was cut back by 3 bases and J by 2 bases. The germline V gene encodes CDR1 KGHSH and CDR2 LQKENI. This CDR3 reads CASSPKTSGGTYEQYF. DNA of the CDR3: TGTGCCAGCTCACCGAAGACTAGCGGAGGGACCTACGAGCAGTACTTC. The full variable domain, in which reference TRBV18 and TRBJ2-7 provide the parts outside the CDR3, is NAGVMQNPRHLVRRRGQEARLRCSPMKGHSHVYWYRQLPEEGLKFMVYLQKENIIDESGMPKERFSAEFPKEGPSILRIQQVVRGDSAAYFCASSPKTSGGTYEQYFGPGTRLTVT.

J is TRBJ2-3 and V is TRBV2; D call uncertain. Germline values: CDR1 SNHLY, CDR2 FYNNEI. The V and J ends lost 8 bases and 0 bases respectively, with 15 bases between them. This CDR3 spans 15 amino acids. The CDR3 sequence is CASGEEPASTDTQYF. In DNA form, the CDR3 reads TGTGCCAGCGGCGAGGAACCCGCTAGCACAGATACGCAGTATTTT.

The chain has TRBV10-3 and TRBJ1-1, with D unclear. This CDR3 spans 12 amino acids. Germline CDR1 reads ENHRY; CDR2 reads SYGVKD. V shed 4 bases and J shed 6 bases, with 9 bases lying between them. The CDR3 sequence is CAISGSLPEAFF. As DNA, the CDR3 is TGTGCCATCAGTGGGAGTTTACCTGAAGCTTTCTTT.

The V and J genes are TRBV19 and TRBJ1-5, with D tentatively TRBD1 (6 bases). This CDR3 spans 17 amino acids. The ends were cut back, 3 bases at V and 0 bases at J, with 15 bases in the middle. Per the germline V gene, CDR1 is LNHDA and CDR2 is SQIVND (reference sequence). The CDR3 is CASSIAGVKYSNQPQHF. In nucleotides, the CDR3 is TGTGCCAGTAGTATCGCAGGGGTCAAGTATAGCAATCAGCCCCAGCATTTT. The full variable domain, its missing parts supplied by reference TRBV19 and TRBJ1-5, is DGGITQSPKYLFRKEGQNVTLSCEQNLNHDAMYWYRQDPGQGLRLIYYSQIVNDFQKGDIAEGYSVSREKKESFPLTVTSAQKNPTAFYLCASSIAGVKYSNQPQHFGDGTRLSIL.

V is TRBV5-5 and J is TRBJ1-2; 8 bases are a match to TRBD1. The V segment lost 0 bases and the J segment 5 bases; nucleotides outside the gene matches: 0. Germline assignment: CDR1 SGHKS and CDR2 YYEKEE (reference sequence). This CDR3 region has 13 residues. Here the CDR3 reads CASSLDRGYGYTF. CDR3 nucleotide sequence: TGTGCCAGCAGCTTGGACAGGGGGTATGGCTACACCTTC.